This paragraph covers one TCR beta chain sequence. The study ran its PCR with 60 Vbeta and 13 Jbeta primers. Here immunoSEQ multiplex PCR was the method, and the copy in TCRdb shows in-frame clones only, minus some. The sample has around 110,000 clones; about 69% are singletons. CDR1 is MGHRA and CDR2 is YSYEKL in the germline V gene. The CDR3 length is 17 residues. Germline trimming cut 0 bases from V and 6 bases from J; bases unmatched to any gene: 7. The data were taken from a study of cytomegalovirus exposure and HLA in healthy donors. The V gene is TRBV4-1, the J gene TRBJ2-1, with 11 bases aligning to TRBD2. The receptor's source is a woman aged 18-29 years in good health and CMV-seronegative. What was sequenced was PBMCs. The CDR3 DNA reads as TGCGCCAGCAGCCAAGAATTTCGACTAGCGGGGATCAATGAGCAGTTCTTC. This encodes CASSQEFRLAGINEQFF.